This T cell receptor (beta chain) was captured by sequencing in a study of T cells in Graves' hyperthyroidism and ophthalmopathy. Amplification of TCR beta CDR3 regions used RNA as the template. First-round RT-PCR with HTBI primers amplified the TCR CDR3 region. TCRdb re-derived calls from the multiplex PCR reads in MiXCR, one entry per CDR3 protein. This table holds about 700,000 distinct CDR3 sequences, around 15% found once. Diagnoses rested on clinical symptoms, serum thyroxine and TRAb, thyroid ultrasound and orbital computed tomography. This clonotype was detected only a few times. Its antigen is unidentified. Overall study findings and caveats: Patients with ophthalmopathy were separated from those with stable hyperthyroidism by a 13 V-J model.

This CDR3 is built from 16 residues. The V gene lost 0 bases and the J gene lost 6 bases, with 21 bases spanning the gap. Germline V gene lookup returns CDR1 DFQATT and CDR2 SNEGSKA (reference sequence). The receptor was derived from a woman between 18 and 30 years old with Graves' hyperthyroidism. This chain joins TRBV20-1 and TRBJ2-7; D tentatively fits TRBD1 or TRBD2 (7 bases each). The source material was blood. CDR3 amino acids: CSARDPGGAGLGEQYF. The CDR3 DNA sequence: TGCAGTGCTAGAGACCCAGGGGGAGCGGGATTAGGCGAGCAGTACTTC.